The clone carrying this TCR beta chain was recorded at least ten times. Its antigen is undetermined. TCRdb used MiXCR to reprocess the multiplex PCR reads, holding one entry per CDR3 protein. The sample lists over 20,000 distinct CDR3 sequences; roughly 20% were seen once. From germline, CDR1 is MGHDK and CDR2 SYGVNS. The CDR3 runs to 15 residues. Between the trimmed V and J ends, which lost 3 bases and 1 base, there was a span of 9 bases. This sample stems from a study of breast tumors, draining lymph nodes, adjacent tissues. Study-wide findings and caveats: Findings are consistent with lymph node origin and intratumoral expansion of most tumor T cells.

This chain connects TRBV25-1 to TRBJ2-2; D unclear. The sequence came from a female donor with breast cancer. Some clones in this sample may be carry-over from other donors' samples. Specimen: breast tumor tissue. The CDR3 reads CASSDLFGNTGELFF. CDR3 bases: TGTGCCAGCAGTGATTTGTTCGGGAACACCGGGGAGCTGTTTTTT.